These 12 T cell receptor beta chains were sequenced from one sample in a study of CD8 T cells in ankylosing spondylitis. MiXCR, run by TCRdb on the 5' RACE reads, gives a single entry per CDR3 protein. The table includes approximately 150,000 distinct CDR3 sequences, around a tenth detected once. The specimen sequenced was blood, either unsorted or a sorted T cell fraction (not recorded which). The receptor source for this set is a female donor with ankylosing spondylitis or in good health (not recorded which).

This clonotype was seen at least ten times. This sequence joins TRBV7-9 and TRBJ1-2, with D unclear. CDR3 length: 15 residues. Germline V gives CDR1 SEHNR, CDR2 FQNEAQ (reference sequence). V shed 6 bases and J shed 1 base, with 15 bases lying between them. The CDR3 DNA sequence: TGTGCCAGCAGTCCTGGACTGTCCTTTAACTATGGCTACACCTTC. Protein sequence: CASSPGLSFNYGYTF.

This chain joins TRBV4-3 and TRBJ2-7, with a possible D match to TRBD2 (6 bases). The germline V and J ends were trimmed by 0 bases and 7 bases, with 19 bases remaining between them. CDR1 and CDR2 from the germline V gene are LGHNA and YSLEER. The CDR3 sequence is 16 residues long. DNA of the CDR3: TGCGCCAGCAGCCAAGATGGGCGGGACCCCAGAGGGGAGCAGTACTTC. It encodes CASSQDGRDPRGEQYF.

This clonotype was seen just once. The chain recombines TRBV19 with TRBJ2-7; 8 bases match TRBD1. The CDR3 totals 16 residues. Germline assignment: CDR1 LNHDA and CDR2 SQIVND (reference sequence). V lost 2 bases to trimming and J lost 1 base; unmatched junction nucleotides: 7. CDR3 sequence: CASSIQGWDRSYEQYF. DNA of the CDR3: TGTGCCAGTAGTATACAGGGTTGGGACAGGTCCTACGAGCAGTACTTC. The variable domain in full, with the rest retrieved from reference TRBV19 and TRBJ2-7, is DGGITQSPKYLFRKEGQNVTLSCEQNLNHDAMYWYRQDPGQGLRLIYYSQIVNDFQKGDIAEGYSVSREKKESFPLTVTSAQKNPTAFYLCASSIQGWDRSYEQYFGPGTRLTVT.

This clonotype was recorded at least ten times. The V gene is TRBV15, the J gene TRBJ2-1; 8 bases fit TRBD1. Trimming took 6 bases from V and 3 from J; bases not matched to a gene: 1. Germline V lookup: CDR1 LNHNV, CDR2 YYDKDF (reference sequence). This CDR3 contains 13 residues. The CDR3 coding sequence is TGTGCCACCAGGGGACAGGTCTACAATGAGCAGTTCTTC. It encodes CATRGQVYNEQFF.

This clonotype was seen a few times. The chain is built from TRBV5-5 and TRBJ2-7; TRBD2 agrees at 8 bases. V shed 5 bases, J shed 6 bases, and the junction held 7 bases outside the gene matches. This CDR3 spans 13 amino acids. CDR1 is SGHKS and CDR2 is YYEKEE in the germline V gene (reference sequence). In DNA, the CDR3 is TGTGCCAGCAGGATCCCGGGGGGGACCGAGCAGTACTTC. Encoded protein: CASRIPGGTEQYF.

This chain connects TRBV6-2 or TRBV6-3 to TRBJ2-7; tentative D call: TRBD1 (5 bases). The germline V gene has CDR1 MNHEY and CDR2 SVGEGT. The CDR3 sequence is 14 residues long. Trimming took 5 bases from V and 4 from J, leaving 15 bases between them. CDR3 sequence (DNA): TGTGCCAGCAGTAAGCCAGGGTACGGGTACGAGCAGTACTTC. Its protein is CASSKPGYGYEQYF.

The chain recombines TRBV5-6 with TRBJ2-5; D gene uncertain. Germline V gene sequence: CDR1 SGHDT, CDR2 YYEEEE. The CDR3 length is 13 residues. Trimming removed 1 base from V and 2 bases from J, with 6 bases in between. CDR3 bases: TGTGCCAGCAGCTTGAACATTCAAGAGACCCAGTACTTC. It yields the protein CASSLNIQETQYF. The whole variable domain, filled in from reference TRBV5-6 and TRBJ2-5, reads DAGVTQSPTHLIKTRGQQVTLRCSPKSGHDTVSWYQQALGQGPQFIFQYYEEEERQRGNFPDRFSGHQFPNYSSELNVNALLLGDSALYLCASSLNIQETQYFGPGTRLLVL.

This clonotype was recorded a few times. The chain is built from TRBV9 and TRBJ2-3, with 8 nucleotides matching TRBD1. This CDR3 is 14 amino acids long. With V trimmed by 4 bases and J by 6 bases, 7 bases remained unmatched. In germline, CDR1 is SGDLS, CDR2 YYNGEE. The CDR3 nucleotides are TGTGCCAGCAGCCAATGGGACAGGCCTGATACGCAGTATTTT. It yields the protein CASSQWDRPDTQYF.

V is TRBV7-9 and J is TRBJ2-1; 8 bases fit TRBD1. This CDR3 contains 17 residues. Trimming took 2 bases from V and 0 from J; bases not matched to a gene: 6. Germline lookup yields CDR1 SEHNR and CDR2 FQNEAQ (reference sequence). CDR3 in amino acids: CASSLLDDRGSYNEQFF. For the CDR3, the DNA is TGTGCCAGCAGCTTATTAGACGACAGGGGCTCCTACAATGAGCAGTTCTTC. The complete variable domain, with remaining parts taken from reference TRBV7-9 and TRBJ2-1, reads DTGVSQNPRHKITKRGQNVTFRCDPISEHNRLYWYRQTLGQGPEFLTYFQNEAQLEKSRLLSDRFSAERPKGSFSTLEIQRTEQGDSAMYLCASSLLDDRGSYNEQFFGPGTRLTVL.

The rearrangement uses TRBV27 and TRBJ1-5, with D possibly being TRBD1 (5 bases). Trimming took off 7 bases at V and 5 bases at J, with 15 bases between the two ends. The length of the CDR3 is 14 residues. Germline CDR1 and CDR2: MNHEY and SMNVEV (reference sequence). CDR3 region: CASTPVGGHQPQHF. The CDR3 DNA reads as TGTGCCAGCACCCCCGTGGGGGGACATCAGCCCCAGCATTTT.

The CDR3 reads CATSRDPLLAEQYF. Written as DNA, the CDR3 is TGTGCCACCAGCAGAGACCCTCTACTAGCAGAGCAGTACTTC. J is TRBJ2-7 and V is TRBV15, with D maybe TRBD2 (6 bases). Germline CDR1 LNHNV, CDR2 YYDKDF (reference sequence). The CDR3 consists of 14 residues. The V end was cut by 0 bases, the J end by 7 bases, with 13 bases between.

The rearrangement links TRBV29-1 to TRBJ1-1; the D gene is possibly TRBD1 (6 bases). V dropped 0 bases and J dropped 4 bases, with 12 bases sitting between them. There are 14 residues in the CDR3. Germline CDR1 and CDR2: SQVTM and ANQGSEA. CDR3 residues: CSVEEAGGLTEAFF. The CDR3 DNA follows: TGCAGCGTTGAAGAGGCGGGGGGCCTCACTGAAGCTTTCTTT.